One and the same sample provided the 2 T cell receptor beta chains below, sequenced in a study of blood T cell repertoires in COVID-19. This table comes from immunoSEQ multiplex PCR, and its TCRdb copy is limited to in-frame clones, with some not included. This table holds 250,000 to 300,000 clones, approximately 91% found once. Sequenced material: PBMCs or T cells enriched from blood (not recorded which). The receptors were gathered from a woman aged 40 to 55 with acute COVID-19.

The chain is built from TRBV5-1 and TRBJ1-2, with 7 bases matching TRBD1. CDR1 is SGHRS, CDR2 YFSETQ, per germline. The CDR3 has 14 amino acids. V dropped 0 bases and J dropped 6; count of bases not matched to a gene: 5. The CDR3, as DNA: TGCGCCAGCAGCTTGGGGGCGCAGGGGGATGGCTACACCTTC. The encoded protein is CASSLGAQGDGYTF.

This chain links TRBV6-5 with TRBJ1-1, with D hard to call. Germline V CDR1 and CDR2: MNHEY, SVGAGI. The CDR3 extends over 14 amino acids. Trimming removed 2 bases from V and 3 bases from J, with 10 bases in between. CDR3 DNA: TGTGCCAGCAGTTACGGCCAGGCCTACACTGAAGCTTTCTTT. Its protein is CASSYGQAYTEAFF.